The rows below give T cell receptor beta chains drawn from one sample of a study of T cell repertoires in cytomegalovirus infection. One entry per CDR3 protein, called by TCRdb with MiXCR from the reads. The sample has approximately 730,000 distinct CDR3 sequences; under 35% are singletons. Antigen specificity for these receptors is unknown. Here the sequenced sample was cultured CD8+ T cells from PBMCs, taken from culture after CMV antigen stimulation. These receptors were obtained from a human donor in good health (CMV status not recorded). Some clones in this sample may be carry-over from other donors' samples. Both conserved end residues are part of each CDR3. The D gene is left open where the match is weak. Expanded clones get a size class; other rows say once, few or many, or leave the size out.

J	size	V	D	CDR3	DNA
TRBJ2-7	NA	TRBV20-1	NA	CSARDKDGLYEQYF	TGCAGTGCTAGAGATAAGGACGGACTCTACGAGCAGTACTTC
TRBJ2-3	NA	TRBV24-1	TRBD1	CATSDLTGTGSTDTQYF	TGTGCCACCAGTGATTTAACCGGGACAGGGAGCACAGATACGCAGTATTTT
TRBJ1-5	few	TRBV27	NA	CASDDSNQPQHF	TGTGCCAGCGATGACAGTAATCAGCCCCAGCATTTT
TRBJ2-5	many	TRBV7-2	TRBD2	CASSLEFPSGEETQYF	TGTGCCAGCAGCTTAGAATTTCCTAGCGGCGAAGAGACCCAGTACTTC
TRBJ2-1	NA	TRBV27	TRBD2	CASSLTSGGANNEQFF	TGTGCCAGCAGTTTGACTAGCGGGGGGGCAAATAATGAGCAGTTCTTC
TRBJ1-2	NA	TRBV10-3	NA	CAISEKVGDGYTF	TGTGCCATCAGTGAGAAGGTTGGGGATGGCTACACCTTC
TRBJ1-2	many	TRBV7-2	NA	CASSPIGTNFYGYTF	TGTGCCAGCAGCCCAATAGGGACAAACTTCTATGGCTACACCTTC
TRBJ1-1	NA	TRBV11-1	NA	CASSISWNTEAFF	TGTGCCAGCAGTATATCGTGGAACACTGAAGCTTTCTTT
TRBJ2-1	NA	TRBV9	NA	CASSVGAGRAIEQFF	TGTGCCAGCAGCGTGGGGGCAGGGAGGGCGATTGAGCAGTTCTTC
TRBJ2-7	NA	TRBV10-3	NA	CAISETKVYEQYF	TGTGCCATCAGTGAGACGAAAGTCTACGAGCAGTACTTC
TRBJ2-1	many	TRBV7-6	NA	CASSSRGVTDNEQFF	TGTGCCAGCAGCTCCAGGGGTGTTACGGACAATGAGCAGTTCTTC
TRBJ2-1	few	TRBV29-1	NA	CSGSAEGTYNEQFF	TGCAGCGGGAGTGCGGAGGGGACCTACAATGAGCAGTTCTTC
TRBJ1-1	NA	TRBV29-1	NA	CSVEDSYTHTEAFF	TGCAGCGTTGAAGATTCATATACCCACACTGAAGCTTTCTTT
TRBJ1-4	NA	TRBV28	NA	CASSERGGWNEKLFF	TGTGCCAGCAGTGAGCGCGGGGGCTGGAATGAAAAACTGTTTTTT
TRBJ1-5	few	TRBV2	TRBD1	CASSARRTGENQPQHF	TGTGCCAGCAGTGCGAGGCGGACAGGTGAGAATCAGCCCCAGCATTTT
TRBJ1-1	NA	TRBV19	TRBD1	CASTARDRGDTEAFF	TGTGCCAGTACCGCCAGGGACAGGGGGGACACTGAAGCTTTCTTT
TRBJ1-5	few	TRBV27	NA	CASSSGYNQPQHF	TGTGCCAGCAGTTCAGGTTACAATCAGCCCCAGCATTTT
TRBJ2-3	NA	TRBV19	NA	CASSMVANTQYF	TGTGCCAGTAGTATGGTAGCAAATACGCAGTATTTT
TRBJ2-7	NA	TRBV7-4	TRBD2	CASAGGTHSYEQYF	TGTGCCAGCGCGGGAGGGACACACTCCTACGAGCAGTACTTC
TRBJ1-1	NA	TRBV19	NA	CASSPRGRGGNTEAFF	TGTGCCAGTAGTCCCCGCGGGAGGGGAGGGAACACTGAAGCTTTCTTT
TRBJ2-3	NA	TRBV28	NA	CASSPQPGGRSTDTQYF	TGTGCCAGCAGTCCCCAACCCGGGGGGCGAAGCACAGATACGCAGTATTTT
TRBJ2-3	NA	TRBV12-3/TRBV12-4	NA	CASSFRAPPQDVTDTQYF	TGTGCCAGCAGTTTCCGGGCGCCCCCTCAGGATGTCACAGATACGCAGTATTTT
TRBJ1-6	NA	TRBV7-2	NA	CASSLAGRVKPNSPLHF	TGTGCCAGCAGCTTAGCCGGCAGGGTTAAACCAAATTCACCCCTCCACTTT
TRBJ2-3	NA	TRBV10-3	NA	CALGPSTDTQYF	TGTGCATTGGGGCCGAGCACAGATACGCAGTATTTT
TRBJ1-2	few	TRBV7-9	NA	CASTRKDYGYTF	TGTGCCAGCACTCGGAAAGACTATGGCTACACCTTC
TRBJ2-2	few	TRBV9	NA	CASSVSGVGTGELFF	TGTGCCAGCAGCGTATCGGGGGTTGGAACCGGGGAGCTGTTTTTT
TRBJ2-3	few	TRBV10-3	NA	CAISEPQAGSDTQYF	TGTGCCATCAGTGAGCCCCAGGCGGGGTCAGATACGCAGTATTTT
TRBJ2-1	NA	TRBV11-3	NA	CASSSKETASYNEQFF	TGTGCCAGCAGCTCAAAAGAGACAGCCTCCTACAATGAGCAGTTCTTC
TRBJ2-1	few	TRBV3-1	TRBD2	CASSTSETYNEQFF	TGTGCCAGTTCTACTAGCGAAACCTACAATGAGCAGTTCTTC
TRBJ2-7	NA	TRBV10-2	TRBD1	CASSAPGQGHEQYF	TGCGCCAGCAGTGCCCCGGGACAGGGCCACGAGCAGTACTTC
TRBJ2-2	NA	TRBV4-1	NA	CASSLALGDTGELFF	TGCGCCAGCAGCCTTGCCCTCGGCGATACCGGGGAGCTGTTTTTT
TRBJ1-2	few	TRBV12-3/TRBV12-4	NA	CASTLTLSAGGYTF	TGTGCCAGCACCCTGACACTATCGGCGGGTGGCTACACCTTC
TRBJ1-2	NA	TRBV6-2/TRBV6-3	NA	CASSFFSTAPDYGYTF	TGTGCCAGCAGCTTTTTCTCGACAGCGCCGGACTATGGCTACACCTTC
TRBJ2-3	few	TRBV4-1	NA	CASSQEGPSTDTQYF	TGCGCCAGCAGCCAAGAGGGACCGAGCACAGATACGCAGTATTTT
TRBJ1-5	many	TRBV7-8	NA	CASSTAGSLYSNQPQHF	TGTGCCAGCAGCACCGCCGGGAGTCTCTATAGCAATCAGCCCCAGCATTTT
TRBJ1-2	NA	TRBV29-1	NA	CSVSDSYGYTF	TGCAGCGTTTCGGACAGCTATGGCTACACCTTC
TRBJ2-1	NA	TRBV13	NA	CASSLGHNYNEQFF	TGTGCCAGCAGCTTAGGGCACAACTACAATGAGCAGTTCTTC
TRBJ1-2	few	TRBV7-1	TRBD1	CASSWKNAGGREGYTF	TGTGCCAGCAGCTGGAAGAACGCAGGGGGCAGGGAGGGCTACACCTTC
TRBJ1-1	NA	TRBV10-3	TRBD1	CAISERGTERPAFF	TGTGCCATCAGTGAGCGTGGGACAGAACGCCCAGCTTTCTTT
TRBJ1-1	NA	TRBV5-1	NA	CASSLRERNTEAFF	TGCGCCAGCAGCTTGCGGGAGAGGAACACTGAAGCTTTCTTT
TRBJ1-2	NA	TRBV20-1	NA	CSARDVGGDYGYTF	TGCAGTGCTAGAGATGTGGGGGGCGACTATGGCTACACCTTC